This T cell receptor beta chain was captured by sequencing in a study of blood T cells in healthy people across ages. Donors ranged from roughly 6 to 100 years old and were healthy Caucasians in Russia. A J-beta primer mix and a sample-barcoded 5' primer were used in a second PCR of roughly 7 to 12 cycles. TCRdb re-called the 5' RACE reads through MiXCR, storing one row per CDR3 protein. The sample gives more than 1.4 million distinct CDR3 sequences, around two fifths of which show up once; 7% to 9.5% is in the top ten. A word on this clonotype: Its matching antigen is unknown.

The study, taken as a whole, reports: The diversity estimates, figures obtained from one million T cells, were considered underestimates. Any conclusive comparison of naive versus antigen-experienced cells was prevented by using unsorted PBMCs.

Sequenced input: blood. The sequence derives from a woman between 18 and 29 years old in good health.

This chain's CDR3 is CASRPDAGRNEKLFF. For the CDR3, the DNA is TGTGCCAGCAGACCGGACGCGGGGAGAAATGAAAAACTGTTTTTT. This chain joins TRBV11-2 and TRBJ1-4; D remains unclear. The CDR3 extends over 15 amino acids. The V gene's germline CDR1 is SGHAT and CDR2 FQNNGV. Trimming left V 6 bases short and J 5 bases short, with 16 bases between.